This T cell receptor (beta chain) stems from a study of T cells in Graves' hyperthyroidism and ophthalmopathy. Study details: Before any treatment, at initial diagnosis, peripheral blood was collected. Study conclusions and caveats: Before onset, ophthalmopathy was predicted by the model a median 6.5 months earlier.

This clonotype was recorded many times. Its matching antigen is unknown. From RNA transcripts, TCR beta CDR3 regions were amplified. HTBI primers drove first-round RT-PCR of the TCR CDR3. TCRdb fed the multiplex PCR reads into MiXCR, producing one record per CDR3 protein. Here the sample spans about 420,000 distinct CDR3 sequences, 15% to 18% being singletons. In making diagnoses, clinical symptoms, serum thyroxine and TRAb, thyroid ultrasound and orbital computed tomography were all used. Using less than 12 ml of fresh peripheral blood, PBMCs were prepared. This CDR3 spans 15 amino acids. The ends lost 3 bases at V and 4 bases at J; junction bases unmatched: 5. Germline V lookup: CDR1 SNHLY, CDR2 FYNNEI.

This TCR came from a woman younger than 35 with Graves' hyperthyroidism. Sequenced input: blood. The V call is TRBV2, the J call TRBJ2-1, with 8 bases lining up with TRBD2. The CDR3 nucleotides are TGTGCCAGCAGTGAGAGAGTAGCGGGGTACAATGAGCAGTTCTTC. It codes for CASSERVAGYNEQFF.